This TCR beta chain was retrieved from a study of radiotherapy plus CTLA-4 blockade in lung cancer. Overall study results and limits: With interferon-beta, early dynamics of blood T cell clones were reported to best predict response. Blood-borne expansion of tumor-derived TCR clones followed radiotherapy plus ipilimumab.

To note about this clone: Its antigen is undetermined.

The germline V gene has CDR1 LNHDA and CDR2 SQIVND (reference sequence). CDR3 size: 14 residues. Between the trimmed V and J ends, which lost 1 base and 4 bases, there was a span of 10 bases. Measured with immunoSEQ multiplex PCR; TCRdb has only the in-frame clones, and not every one. The profile shows about 40,000 clones, about four fifths of them singletons. Alongside CTLA-4 blockade with ipilimumab, patients with chemo-refractory metastatic non-small-cell lung cancer received focal radiation. The sample consisted of peripheral blood, taken from a patient treated with radiotherapy plus ipilimumab. V and J are TRBV19 and TRBJ1-2; no firm D call. The receptor was isolated from a human donor with non-small cell lung cancer that progressed on radiotherapy plus ipilimumab. The CDR3 is CASSIGVEGYGYTF. DNA of the CDR3: TGTGCCAGTAGTATAGGGGTGGAGGGCTATGGCTACACCTTC. The entire variable domain, with the rest obtained from reference TRBV19 and TRBJ1-2, is as follows: DGGITQSPKYLFRKEGQNVTLSCEQNLNHDAMYWYRQDPGQGLRLIYYSQIVNDFQKGDIAEGYSVSREKKESFPLTVTSAQKNPTAFYLCASSIGVEGYGYTFGSGTRLTVV.